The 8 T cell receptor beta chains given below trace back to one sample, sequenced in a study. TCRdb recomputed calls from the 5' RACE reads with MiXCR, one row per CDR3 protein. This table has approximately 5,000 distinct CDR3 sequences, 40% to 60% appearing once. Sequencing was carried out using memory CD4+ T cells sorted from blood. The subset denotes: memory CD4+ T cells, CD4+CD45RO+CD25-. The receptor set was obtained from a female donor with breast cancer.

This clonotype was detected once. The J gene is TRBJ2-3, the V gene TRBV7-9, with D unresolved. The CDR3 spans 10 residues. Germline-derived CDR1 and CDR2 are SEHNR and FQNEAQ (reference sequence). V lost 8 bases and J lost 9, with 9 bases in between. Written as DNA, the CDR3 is TGTGCCAGCGGTACCGGCACGCAGTATTTT. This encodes CASGTGTQYF.

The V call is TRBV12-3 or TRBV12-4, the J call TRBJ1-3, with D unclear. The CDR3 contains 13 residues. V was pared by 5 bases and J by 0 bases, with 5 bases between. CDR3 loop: CASSADSGNTIYF. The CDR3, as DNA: TGTGCCAGCAGTGCGGACTCTGGAAACACCATATATTTT.

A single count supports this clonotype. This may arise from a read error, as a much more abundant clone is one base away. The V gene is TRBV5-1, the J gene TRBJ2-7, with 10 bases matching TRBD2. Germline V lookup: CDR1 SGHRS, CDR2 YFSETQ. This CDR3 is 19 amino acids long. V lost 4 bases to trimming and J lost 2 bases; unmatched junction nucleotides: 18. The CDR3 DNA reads TGCGCCAGCAGCCCAGGAACTAGCGGGAACGGATCAAGCCCCTACGAGCAGTACTTC. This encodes CASSPGTSGNGSSPYEQYF.

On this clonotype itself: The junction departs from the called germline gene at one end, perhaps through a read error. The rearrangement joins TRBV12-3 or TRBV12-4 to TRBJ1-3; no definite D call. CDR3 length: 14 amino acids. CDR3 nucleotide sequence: TGTGCCAGCATGACGGTTATCTCTGGAACCACCATATATTTT. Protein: CASMTVISGTTIYF.

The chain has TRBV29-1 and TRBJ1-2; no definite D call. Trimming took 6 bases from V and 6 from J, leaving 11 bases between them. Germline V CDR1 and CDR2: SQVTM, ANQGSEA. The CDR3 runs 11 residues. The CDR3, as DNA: TGCAGCGTAAGGCGGTTGAATGGCTACACCTTC. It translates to CSVRRLNGYTF.

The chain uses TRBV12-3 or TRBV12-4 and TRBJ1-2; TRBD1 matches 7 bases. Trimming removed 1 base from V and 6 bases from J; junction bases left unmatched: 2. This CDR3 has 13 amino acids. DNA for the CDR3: TGTGCCAGCAGTTTAGGGCAGGGGGATGGCTACACCTTC. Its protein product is CASSLGQGDGYTF.

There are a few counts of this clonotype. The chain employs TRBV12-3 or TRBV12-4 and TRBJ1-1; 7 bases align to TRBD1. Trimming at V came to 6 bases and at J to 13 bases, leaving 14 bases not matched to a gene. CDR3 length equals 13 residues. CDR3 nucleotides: TGTGCCAGCAGACCCCTCGACAGGGACGAGGGTTTCTTT. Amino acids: CASRPLDRDEGFF.

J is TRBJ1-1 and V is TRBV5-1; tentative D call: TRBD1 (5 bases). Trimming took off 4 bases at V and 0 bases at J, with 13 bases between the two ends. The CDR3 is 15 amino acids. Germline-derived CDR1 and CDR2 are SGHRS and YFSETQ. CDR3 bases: TGCGCCAGCAGCGAACTGGGGGTCATGAACACTGAAGCTTTCTTT. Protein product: CASSELGVMNTEAFF.